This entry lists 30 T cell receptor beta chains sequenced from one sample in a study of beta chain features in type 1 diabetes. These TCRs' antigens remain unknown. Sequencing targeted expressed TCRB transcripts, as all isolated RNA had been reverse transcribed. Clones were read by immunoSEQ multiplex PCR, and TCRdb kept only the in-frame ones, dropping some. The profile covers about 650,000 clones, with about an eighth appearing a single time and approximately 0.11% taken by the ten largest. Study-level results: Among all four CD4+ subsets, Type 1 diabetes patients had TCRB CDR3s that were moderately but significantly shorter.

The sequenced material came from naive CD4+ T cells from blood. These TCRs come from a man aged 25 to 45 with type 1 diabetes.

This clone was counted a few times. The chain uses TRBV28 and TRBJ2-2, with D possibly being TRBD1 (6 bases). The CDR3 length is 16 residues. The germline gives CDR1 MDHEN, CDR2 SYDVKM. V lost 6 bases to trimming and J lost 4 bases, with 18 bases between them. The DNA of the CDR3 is TGTGCCAGCAGCCTCTACCGGGACACGGGCACCGGGGAGCTGTTTTTT. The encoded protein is CASSLYRDTGTGELFF.

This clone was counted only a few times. DNA of the CDR3: TGTGCCAGCAGCTTAATGGGGGGTCCTAACTATGGCTACACCTTC. This translates into CASSLMGGPNYGYTF. The V call is TRBV7-9, the J call TRBJ1-2, with D perhaps TRBD1 (5 bases). The CDR3 is 15 amino acids. Trimming pared 2 bases from V and 0 bases from J, leaving 10 bases between. The V gene's germline CDR1 is SEHNR and CDR2 FQNEAQ (reference sequence).

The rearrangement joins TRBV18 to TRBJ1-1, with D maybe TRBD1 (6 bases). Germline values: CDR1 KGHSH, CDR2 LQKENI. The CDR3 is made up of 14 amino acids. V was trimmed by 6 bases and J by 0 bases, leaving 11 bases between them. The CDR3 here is CASSRDTMNTEAFF. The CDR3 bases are TGTGCCAGCTCCCGGGACACCATGAACACTGAAGCTTTCTTT. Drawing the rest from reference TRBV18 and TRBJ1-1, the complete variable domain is NAGVMQNPRHLVRRRGQEARLRCSPMKGHSHVYWYRQLPEEGLKFMVYLQKENIIDESGMPKERFSAEFPKEGPSILRIQQVVRGDSAAYFCASSRDTMNTEAFFGQGTRLTVV.

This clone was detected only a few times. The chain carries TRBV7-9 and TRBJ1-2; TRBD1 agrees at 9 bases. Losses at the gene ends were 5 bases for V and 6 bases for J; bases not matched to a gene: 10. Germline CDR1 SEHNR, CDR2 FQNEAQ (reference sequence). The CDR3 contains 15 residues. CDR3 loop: CASSAPGQGGDGYTF. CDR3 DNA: TGTGCCAGCAGCGCACCGGGACAGGGTGGGGATGGCTACACCTTC.

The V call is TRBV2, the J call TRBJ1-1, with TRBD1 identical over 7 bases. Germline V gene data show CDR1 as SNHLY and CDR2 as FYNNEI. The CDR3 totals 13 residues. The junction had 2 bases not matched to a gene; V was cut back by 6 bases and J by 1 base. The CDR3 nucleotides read TGTGCCAGCAGGGGACAGAGGAACACTGAAGCTTTCTTT. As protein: CASRGQRNTEAFF.

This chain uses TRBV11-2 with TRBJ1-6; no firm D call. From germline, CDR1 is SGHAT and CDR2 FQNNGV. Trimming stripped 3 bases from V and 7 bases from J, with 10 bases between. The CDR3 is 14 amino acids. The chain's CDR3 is CASSFSQSNSPLHF. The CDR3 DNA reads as TGTGCCAGCAGCTTTTCTCAAAGCAATTCACCCCTCCACTTT.

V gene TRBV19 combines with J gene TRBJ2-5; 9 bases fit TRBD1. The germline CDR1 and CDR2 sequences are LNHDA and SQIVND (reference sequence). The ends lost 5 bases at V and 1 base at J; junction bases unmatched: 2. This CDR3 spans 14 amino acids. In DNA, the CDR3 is TGTGCCAGTAGTCTGGGACAGGGCCAAGAGACCCAGTACTTC. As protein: CASSLGQGQETQYF.

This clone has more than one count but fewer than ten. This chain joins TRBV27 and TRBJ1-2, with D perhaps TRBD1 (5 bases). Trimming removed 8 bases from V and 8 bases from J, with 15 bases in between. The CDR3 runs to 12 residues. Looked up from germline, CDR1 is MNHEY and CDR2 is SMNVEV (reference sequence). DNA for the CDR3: TGTGCCAGCGGGGAGGGGTTCGTCGGCTACACCTTC. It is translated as CASGEGFVGYTF.

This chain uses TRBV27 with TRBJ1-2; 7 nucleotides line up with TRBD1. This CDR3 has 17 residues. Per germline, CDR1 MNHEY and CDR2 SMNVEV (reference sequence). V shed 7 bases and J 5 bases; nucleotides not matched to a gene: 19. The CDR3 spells CASNEGPSWQGVYGYTF. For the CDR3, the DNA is TGTGCCAGCAACGAGGGTCCCTCGTGGCAGGGGGTTTATGGCTACACCTTC.

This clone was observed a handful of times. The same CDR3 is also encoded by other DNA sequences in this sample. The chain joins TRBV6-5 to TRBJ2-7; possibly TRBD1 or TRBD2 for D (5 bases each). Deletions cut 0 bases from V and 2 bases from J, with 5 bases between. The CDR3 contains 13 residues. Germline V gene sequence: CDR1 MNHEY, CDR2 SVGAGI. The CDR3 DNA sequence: TGTGCCAGCAGTTACTCGGGGGCCTACGAGCAGTACTTC. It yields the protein CASSYSGAYEQYF.

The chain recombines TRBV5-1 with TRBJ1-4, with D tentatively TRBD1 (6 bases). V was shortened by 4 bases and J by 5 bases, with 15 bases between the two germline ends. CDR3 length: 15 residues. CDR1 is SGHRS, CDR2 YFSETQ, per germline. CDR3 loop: CASSLDRLGNEKLFF. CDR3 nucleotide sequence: TGCGCCAGCAGCCTAGACAGGTTGGGGAATGAAAAACTGTTTTTT.

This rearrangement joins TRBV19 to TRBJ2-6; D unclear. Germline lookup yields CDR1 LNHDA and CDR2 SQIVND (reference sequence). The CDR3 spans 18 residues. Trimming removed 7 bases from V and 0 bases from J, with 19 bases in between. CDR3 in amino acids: CASTPFGFLNSGANVLTF. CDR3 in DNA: TGTGCCAGTACCCCTTTCGGCTTCCTCAACTCTGGGGCCAACGTCCTGACTTTC.

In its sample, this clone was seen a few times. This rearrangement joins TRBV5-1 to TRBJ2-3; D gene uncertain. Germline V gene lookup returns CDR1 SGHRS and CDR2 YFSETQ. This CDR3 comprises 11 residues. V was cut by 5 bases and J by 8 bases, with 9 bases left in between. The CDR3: CASRTEFTQYF. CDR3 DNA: TGCGCCAGCAGGACGGAATTTACGCAGTATTTT.

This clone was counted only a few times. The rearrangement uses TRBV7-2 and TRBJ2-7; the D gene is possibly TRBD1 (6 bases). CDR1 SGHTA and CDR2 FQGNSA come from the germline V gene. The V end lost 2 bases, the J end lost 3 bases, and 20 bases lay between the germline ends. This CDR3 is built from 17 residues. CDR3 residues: CASSLQDSSIPRYEQYF. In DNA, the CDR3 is TGTGCCAGCAGCTTACAGGACAGTTCTATTCCCCGCTACGAGCAGTACTTC.

This chain's CDR3 is CASSEGRDTEAFF. CDR3 DNA: TGTGCCAGCAGTGAGGGAAGGGACACTGAAGCTTTCTTT. The chain joins TRBV2 to TRBJ1-1; D unresolved. CDR1 is SNHLY, CDR2 FYNNEI, per germline. V lost 3 bases and J lost 3, with 8 bases in between. The CDR3 runs 13 residues.

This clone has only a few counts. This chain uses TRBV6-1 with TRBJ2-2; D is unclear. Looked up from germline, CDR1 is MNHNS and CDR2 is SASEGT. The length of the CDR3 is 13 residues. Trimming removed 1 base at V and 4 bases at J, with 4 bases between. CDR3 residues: CASSEVATGELFF. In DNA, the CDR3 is TGTGCCAGCAGTGAAGTGGCCACCGGGGAGCTGTTTTTT.

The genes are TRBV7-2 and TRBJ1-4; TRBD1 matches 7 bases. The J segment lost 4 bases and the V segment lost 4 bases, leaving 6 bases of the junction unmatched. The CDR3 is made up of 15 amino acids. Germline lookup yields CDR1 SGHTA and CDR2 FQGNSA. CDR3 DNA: TGTGCCAGCAGCTCCCCCAGGGGGTTTAATGAAAAACTGTTTTTT. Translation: CASSSPRGFNEKLFF.

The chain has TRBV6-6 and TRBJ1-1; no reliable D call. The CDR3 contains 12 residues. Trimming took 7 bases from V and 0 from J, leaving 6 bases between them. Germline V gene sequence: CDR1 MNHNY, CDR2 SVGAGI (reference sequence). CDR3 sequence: CASKLMNTEAFF. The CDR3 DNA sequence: TGTGCCAGCAAATTGATGAACACTGAAGCTTTCTTT.

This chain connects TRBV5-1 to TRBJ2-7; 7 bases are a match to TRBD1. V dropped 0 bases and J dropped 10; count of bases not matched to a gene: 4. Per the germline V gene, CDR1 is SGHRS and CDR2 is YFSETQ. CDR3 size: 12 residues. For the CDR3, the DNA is TGCGCCAGCAGCTTGGACCGGGACAGCCAGTACTTC. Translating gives CASSLDRDSQYF.

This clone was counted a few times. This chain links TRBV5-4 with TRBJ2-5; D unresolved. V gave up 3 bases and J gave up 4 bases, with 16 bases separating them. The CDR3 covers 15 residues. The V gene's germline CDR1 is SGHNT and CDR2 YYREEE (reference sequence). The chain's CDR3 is CASSWKVTDGETQYF. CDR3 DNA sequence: TGTGCCAGCAGCTGGAAAGTGACGGACGGAGAGACCCAGTACTTC.

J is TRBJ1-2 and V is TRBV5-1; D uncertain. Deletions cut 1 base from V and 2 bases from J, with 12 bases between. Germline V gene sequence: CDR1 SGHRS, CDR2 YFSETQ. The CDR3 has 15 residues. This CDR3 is CASSLTASINYGYTF. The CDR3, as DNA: TGCGCCAGCAGCTTGACAGCCTCCATAAACTATGGCTACACCTTC.

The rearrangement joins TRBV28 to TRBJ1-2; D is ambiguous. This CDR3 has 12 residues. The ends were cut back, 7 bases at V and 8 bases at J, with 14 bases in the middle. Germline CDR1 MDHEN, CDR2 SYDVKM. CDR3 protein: CASIGVPAGYTF. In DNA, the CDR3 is TGTGCCAGCATTGGTGTCCCCGCGGGCTACACCTTC.

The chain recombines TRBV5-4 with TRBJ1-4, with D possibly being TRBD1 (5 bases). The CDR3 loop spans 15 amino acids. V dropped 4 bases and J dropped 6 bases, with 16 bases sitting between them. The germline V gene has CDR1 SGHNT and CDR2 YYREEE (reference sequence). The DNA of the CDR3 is TGTGCCAGCAGCATTGGAGGGGACGGCCATGAAAAACTGTTTTTT. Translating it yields CASSIGGDGHEKLFF.

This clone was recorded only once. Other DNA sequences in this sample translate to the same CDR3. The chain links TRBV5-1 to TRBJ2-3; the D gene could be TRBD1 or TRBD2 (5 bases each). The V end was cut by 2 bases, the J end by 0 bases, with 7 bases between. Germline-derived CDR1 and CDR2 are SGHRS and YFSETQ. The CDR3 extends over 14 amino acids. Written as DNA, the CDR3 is TGCGCCAGCAGCTTCGAGGGGAGCACAGATACGCAGTATTTT. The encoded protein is CASSFEGSTDTQYF.

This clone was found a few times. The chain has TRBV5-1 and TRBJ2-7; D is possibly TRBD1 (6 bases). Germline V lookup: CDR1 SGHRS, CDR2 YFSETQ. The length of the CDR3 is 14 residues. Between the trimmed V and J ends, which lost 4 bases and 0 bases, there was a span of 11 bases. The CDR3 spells CASSTGTLSYEQYF. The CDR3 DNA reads TGCGCCAGCAGCACCGGGACACTCTCCTACGAGCAGTACTTC. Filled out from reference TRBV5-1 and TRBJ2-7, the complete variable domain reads KAGVTQTPRYLIKTRGQQVTLSCSPISGHRSVSWYQQTPGQGLQFLFEYFSETQRNKGNFPGRFSGRQFSNSRSEMNVSTLELGDSALYLCASSTGTLSYEQYFGPGTRLTVT.

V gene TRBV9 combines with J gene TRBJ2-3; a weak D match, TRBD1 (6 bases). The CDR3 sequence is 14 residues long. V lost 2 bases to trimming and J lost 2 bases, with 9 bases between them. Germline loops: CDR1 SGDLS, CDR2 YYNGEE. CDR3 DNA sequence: TGTGCCAGCAGCGTGACAGGCTTCACAGATACGCAGTATTTT. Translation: CASSVTGFTDTQYF.

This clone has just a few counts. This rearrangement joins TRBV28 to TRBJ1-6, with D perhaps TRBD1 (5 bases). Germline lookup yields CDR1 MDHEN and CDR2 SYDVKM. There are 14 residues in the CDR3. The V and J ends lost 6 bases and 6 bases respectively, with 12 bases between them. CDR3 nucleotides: TGTGCCAGCAGACACGGTGGGGGTAATTCACCCCTCCACTTT. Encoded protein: CASRHGGGNSPLHF.

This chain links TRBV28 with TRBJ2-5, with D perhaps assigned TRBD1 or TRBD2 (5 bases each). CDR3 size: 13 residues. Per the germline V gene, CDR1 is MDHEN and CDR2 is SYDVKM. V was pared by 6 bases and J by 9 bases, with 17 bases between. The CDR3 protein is CASSLPSGPAQYF. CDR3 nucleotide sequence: TGTGCCAGCAGCCTACCCTCGGGGCCAGCCCAGTACTTC.

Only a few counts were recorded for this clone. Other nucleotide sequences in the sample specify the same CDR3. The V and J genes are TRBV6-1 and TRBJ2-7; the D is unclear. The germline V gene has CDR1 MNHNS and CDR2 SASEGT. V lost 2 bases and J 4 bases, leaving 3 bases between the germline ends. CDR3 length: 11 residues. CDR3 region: CASSERYEQYF. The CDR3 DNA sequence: TGTGCCAGCAGTGAAAGATACGAGCAGTACTTC.

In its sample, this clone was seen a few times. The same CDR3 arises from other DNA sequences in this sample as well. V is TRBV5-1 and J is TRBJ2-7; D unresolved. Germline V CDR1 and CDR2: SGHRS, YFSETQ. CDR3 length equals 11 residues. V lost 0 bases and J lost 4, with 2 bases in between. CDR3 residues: CASSLEYEQYF. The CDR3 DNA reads TGCGCCAGCAGCTTGGAATACGAGCAGTACTTC.